This is a list of T cell receptor beta chains from one sample in a study of regulatory T cells in long-lasting Graves disease. Each CDR3 protein gets one entry after TCRdb re-called the multiplex PCR reads with MiXCR. Among a few hundred thousand distinct CDR3 sequences listed, approximately 18% were seen once. This sample also belongs to another study, concerning T cells in Graves' hyperthyroidism and ophthalmopathy.

The input for sequencing was peripheral blood mononuclear cells (PBMCs), taken at new diagnosis, from a patient treated with antithyroid drugs. These receptors were collected from a woman under 40 with Graves disease. Both conserved end residues are part of each CDR3.

V gene	J gene	CDR3 protein
TRBV4-1	TRBJ1-2	CASSQEGLYGYTF
TRBV6-5	TRBJ2-5	CASSYPLAGGQETQYF
TRBV20-1	TRBJ1-2	CSATNSYGYTF
TRBV6-1	TRBJ1-1	CASSEEGQGNSEAFF
TRBV7-9	TRBJ1-1	CASSPREGDTEAFF
TRBV10-3	TRBJ2-7	CAIGIRDRGLYEQYF
TRBV5-8	TRBJ2-6	CASSPLLISGANVLTF
TRBV15	TRBJ1-6	CATSRGRIPTGLRSPLHF
TRBV10-1	TRBJ2-2	CASSGGTNTGELFF
TRBV27	TRBJ2-7	CASSLGQGFYEQYF
TRBV7-9	TRBJ1-1	CASSLILGNTEAFF
TRBV7-3	TRBJ1-6	CASSHPPLSIYNSPLHF
TRBV25-1	TRBJ2-7	CASSEFLGNDEQYF
TRBV4-1	TRBJ2-1	CASSQGAASGLYNEQFF
TRBV7-3	TRBJ2-1	CASSFEVYNEQFF
TRBV7-9	TRBJ1-6	CASSPATGSYNSPLHF
TRBV2	TRBJ1-5	CASRRGPIGQPQHF
TRBV5-1	TRBJ1-2	CASSSQQGRDGYTF